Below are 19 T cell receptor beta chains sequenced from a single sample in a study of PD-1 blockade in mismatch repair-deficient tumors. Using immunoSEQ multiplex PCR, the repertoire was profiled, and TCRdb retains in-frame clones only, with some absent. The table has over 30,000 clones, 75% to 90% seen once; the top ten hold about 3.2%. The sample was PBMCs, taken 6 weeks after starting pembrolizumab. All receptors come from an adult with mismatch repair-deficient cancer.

The CDR3 sequence is CASSFPSGRETQYF. DNA of the CDR3: TGTGCCAGCAGCTTCCCGTCGGGGAGGGAGACCCAGTACTTC. V usage is TRBV7-9 and J usage is TRBJ2-5, with D perhaps TRBD2 (6 bases). Trimming took off 3 bases at V and 5 bases at J, with 13 bases between the two ends. There are 14 residues in the CDR3. Germline assignment: CDR1 SEHNR and CDR2 FQNEAQ (reference sequence).

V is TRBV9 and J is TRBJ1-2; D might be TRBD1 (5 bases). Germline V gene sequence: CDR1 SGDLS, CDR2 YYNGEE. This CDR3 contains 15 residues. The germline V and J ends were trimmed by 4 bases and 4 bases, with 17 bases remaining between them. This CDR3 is CASSLTGGGIYGYTF. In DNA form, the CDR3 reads TGTGCCAGCAGCCTGACGGGGGGAGGGATCTATGGCTACACCTTC.

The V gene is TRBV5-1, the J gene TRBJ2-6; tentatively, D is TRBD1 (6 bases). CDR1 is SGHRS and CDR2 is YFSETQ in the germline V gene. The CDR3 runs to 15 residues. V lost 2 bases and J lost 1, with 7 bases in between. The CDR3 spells CASSLQGSGANVLTF. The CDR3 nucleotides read TGCGCCAGCAGCTTACAGGGTTCTGGGGCCAACGTCCTGACTTTC.

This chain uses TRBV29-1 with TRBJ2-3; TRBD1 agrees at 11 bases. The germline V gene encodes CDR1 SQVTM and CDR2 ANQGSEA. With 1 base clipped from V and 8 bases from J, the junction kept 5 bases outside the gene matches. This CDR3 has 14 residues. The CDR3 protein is CSVEGGQGAGTQYF. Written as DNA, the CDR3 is TGCAGCGTTGAAGGTGGACAGGGGGCAGGTACGCAGTATTTT.

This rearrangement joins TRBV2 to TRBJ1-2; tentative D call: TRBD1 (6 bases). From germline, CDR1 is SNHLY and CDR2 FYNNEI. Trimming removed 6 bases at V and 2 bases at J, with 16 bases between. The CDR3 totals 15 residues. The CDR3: CASRQGGSRNYGYTF. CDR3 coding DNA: TGTGCCAGCAGGCAAGGGGGTTCTAGGAACTATGGCTACACCTTC. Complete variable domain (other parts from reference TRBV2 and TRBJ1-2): EPEVTQTPSHQVTQMGQEVILRCVPISNHLYFYWYRQILGQKVEFLVSFYNNEISEKSEIFDDQFSVERPDGSNFTLKIRSTKLEDSAMYFCASRQGGSRNYGYTFGSGTRLTVV.

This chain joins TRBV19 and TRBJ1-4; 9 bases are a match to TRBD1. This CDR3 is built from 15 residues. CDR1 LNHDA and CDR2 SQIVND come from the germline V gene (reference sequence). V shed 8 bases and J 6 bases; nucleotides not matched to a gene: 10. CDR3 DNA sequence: TGTGCCAGTCAAGGGCCGACAGGGGGTGATGAAAAACTGTTTTTT. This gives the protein CASQGPTGGDEKLFF.

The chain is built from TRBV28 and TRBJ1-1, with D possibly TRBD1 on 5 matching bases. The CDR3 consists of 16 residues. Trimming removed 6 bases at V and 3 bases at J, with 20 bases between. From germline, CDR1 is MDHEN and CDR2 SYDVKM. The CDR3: CASRHPSRERYTEAFF. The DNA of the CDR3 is TGTGCCAGCAGACACCCTTCCAGGGAAAGGTACACTGAAGCTTTCTTT.

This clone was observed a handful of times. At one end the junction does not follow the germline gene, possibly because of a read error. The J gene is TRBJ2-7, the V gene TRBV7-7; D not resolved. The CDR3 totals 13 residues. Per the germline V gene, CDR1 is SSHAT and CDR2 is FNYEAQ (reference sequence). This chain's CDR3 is CASSLMVSGEQYF. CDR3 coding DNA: TGTGCTAGCAGCTTAATGGTGTCGGGCGAGCAGTACTTC. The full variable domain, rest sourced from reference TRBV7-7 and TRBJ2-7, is GAGVSQSPRYKVTKRGQDVTLRCDPISSHATLYWYQQALGQGPEFLTYFNYEAQPDKSGLPSDRFSAERPEGSISTLTIQRTEQRDSAMYRCASSLMVSGEQYFGPGTRLTVT.

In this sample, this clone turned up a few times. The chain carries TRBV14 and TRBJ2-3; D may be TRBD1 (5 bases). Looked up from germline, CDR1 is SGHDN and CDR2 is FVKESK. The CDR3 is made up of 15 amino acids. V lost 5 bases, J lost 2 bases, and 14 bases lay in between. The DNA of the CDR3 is TGTGCCAGCAGCTACTCACAGGTACCCACAGATACGCAGTATTTT. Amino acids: CASSYSQVPTDTQYF.

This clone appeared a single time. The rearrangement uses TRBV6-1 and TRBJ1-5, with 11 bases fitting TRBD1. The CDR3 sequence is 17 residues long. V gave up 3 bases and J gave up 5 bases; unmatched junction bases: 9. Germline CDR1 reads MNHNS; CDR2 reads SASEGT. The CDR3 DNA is TGTGCCAGCAGTGACTGGCTTTGGACAGGGGGCGATCAGCCCCAGCATTTT. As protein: CASSDWLWTGGDQPQHF.

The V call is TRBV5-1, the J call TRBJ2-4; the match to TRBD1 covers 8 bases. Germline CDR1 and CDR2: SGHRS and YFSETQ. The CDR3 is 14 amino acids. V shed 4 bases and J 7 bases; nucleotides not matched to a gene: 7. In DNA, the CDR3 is TGCGCCAGCAGCCTCGGACAGGGTTCGAACATTCAGTACTTC. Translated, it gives CASSLGQGSNIQYF. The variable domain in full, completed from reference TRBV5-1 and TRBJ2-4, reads KAGVTQTPRYLIKTRGQQVTLSCSPISGHRSVSWYQQTPGQGLQFLFEYFSETQRNKGNFPGRFSGRQFSNSRSEMNVSTLELGDSALYLCASSLGQGSNIQYFGAGTRLSVL.

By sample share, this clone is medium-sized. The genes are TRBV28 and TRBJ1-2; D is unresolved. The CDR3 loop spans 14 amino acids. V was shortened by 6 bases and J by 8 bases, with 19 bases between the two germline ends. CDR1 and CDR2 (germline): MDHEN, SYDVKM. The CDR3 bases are TGTGCCAGCAGCTTTCAGGCCGGCGCGGGAGGCTACACCTTC. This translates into CASSFQAGAGGYTF.

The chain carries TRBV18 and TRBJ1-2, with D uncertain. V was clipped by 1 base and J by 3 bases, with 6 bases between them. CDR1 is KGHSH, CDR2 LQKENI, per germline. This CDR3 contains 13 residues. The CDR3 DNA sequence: TGTGCCAGCTCACCACTCGGGGACTATGGCTACACCTTC. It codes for CASSPLGDYGYTF.

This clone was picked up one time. The CDR3 sequence is CAARRGQGPTGELFF. The CDR3 DNA follows: TGCGCCGCCCGAAGGGGACAGGGACCCACCGGGGAGCTGTTTTTT. This chain links TRBV10-2 with TRBJ2-2; 9 nucleotides agree with TRBD1. V shed 11 bases and J 4 bases; nucleotides not matched to a gene: 11. The CDR3 sequence is 15 residues long. Looked up from germline, CDR1 is WSHSY and CDR2 is SAAADI.

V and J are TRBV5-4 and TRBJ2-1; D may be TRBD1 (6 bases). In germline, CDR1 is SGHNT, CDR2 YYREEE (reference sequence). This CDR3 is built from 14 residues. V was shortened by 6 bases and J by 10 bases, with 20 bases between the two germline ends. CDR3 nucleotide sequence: TGTGCCAGCACCCTGGGGGACCTGAGGGGGGAGCAGTTCTTC. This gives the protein CASTLGDLRGEQFF. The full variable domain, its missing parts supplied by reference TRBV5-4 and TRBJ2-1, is ETGVTQSPTHLIKTRGQQVTLRCSSQSGHNTVSWYQQALGQGPQFIFQYYREEENGRGNFPPRFSGLQFPNYSSELNVNALELDDSALYLCASTLGDLRGEQFFGPGTRLTVL.

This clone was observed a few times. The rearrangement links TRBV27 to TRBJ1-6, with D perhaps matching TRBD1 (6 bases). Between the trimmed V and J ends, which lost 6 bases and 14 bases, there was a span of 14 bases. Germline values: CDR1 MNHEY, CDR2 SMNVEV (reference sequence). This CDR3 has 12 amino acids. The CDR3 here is CASRTPGATLHF. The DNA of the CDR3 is TGTGCCAGCAGGACGCCAGGGGCGACCCTCCACTTT.

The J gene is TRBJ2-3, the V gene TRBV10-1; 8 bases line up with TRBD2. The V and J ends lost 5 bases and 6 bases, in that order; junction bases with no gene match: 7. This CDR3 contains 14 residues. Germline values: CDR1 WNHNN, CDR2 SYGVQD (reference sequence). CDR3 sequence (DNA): TGCGCCAGCAGTCTGACTAGCGAGGCGGATACGCAGTATTTT. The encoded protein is CASSLTSEADTQYF.

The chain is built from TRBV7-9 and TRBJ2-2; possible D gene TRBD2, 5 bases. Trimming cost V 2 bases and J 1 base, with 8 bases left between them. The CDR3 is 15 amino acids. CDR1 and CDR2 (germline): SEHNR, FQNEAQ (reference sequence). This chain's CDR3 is CASSLLRGNTGELFF. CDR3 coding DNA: TGTGCCAGCAGCTTACTCCGGGGGAACACCGGGGAGCTGTTTTTT.

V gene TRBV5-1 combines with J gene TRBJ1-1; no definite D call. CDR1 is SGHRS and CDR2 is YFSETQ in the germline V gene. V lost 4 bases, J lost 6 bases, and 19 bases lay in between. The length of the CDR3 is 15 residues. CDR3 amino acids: CASSASGLGVPEAFF. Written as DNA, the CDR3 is TGCGCCAGCAGCGCTTCGGGCCTCGGGGTCCCTGAAGCTTTCTTT.